This T cell receptor (beta chain) was observed in a study of blood T cell repertoires in COVID-19. The method was immunoSEQ multiplex PCR; TCRdb's version includes in-frame clones alone and lacks a portion of them. The sample has about 260,000 clones; around 87% are singletons. From germline, CDR1 is MNHNS and CDR2 SASEGT. V was cut by 3 bases and J by 1 base, with 9 bases left in between. CDR3 size: 14 residues. This TCR was sampled from a woman in her forties or fifties with acute or convalescent COVID-19. The sequenced sample was peripheral blood. The rearrangement uses TRBV6-1 and TRBJ2-5; TRBD2 is a possible D gene (5 bases). For the CDR3, the DNA is TGTGCCAGCAGTGACGGAGGAGCCCAAGAGACCCAGTACTTC. It specifies CASSDGGAQETQYF.